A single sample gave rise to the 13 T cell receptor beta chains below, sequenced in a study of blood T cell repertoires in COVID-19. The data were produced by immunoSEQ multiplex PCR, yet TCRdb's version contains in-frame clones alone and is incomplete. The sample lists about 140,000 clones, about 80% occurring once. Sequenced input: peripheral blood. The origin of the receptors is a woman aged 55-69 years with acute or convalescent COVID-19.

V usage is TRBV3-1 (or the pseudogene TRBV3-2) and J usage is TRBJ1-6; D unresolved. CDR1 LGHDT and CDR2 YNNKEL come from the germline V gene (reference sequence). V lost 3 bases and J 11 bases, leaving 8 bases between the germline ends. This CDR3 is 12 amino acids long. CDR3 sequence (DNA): TGTGCCAGCAGCCAGATACAGCCACCCCTCCACTTT. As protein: CASSQIQPPLHF.

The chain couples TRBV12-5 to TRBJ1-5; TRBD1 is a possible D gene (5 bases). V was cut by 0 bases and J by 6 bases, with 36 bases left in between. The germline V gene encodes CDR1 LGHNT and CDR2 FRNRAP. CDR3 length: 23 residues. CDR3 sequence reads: CASGLVLGLNRLGRGDVGQPQHF. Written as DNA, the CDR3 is TGTGCTAGTGGTTTGGTACTGGGGCTAAACAGGCTAGGGCGGGGTGATGTAGGTCAGCCCCAGCATTTT.

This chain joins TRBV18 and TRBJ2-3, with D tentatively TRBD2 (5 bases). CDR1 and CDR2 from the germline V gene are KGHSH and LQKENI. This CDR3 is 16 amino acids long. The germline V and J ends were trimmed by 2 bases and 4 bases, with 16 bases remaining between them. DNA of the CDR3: TGTGCCAGCTCACCATCTATCAGCGGTGGGTCAGATACGCAGTATTTT. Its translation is CASSPSISGGSDTQYF.

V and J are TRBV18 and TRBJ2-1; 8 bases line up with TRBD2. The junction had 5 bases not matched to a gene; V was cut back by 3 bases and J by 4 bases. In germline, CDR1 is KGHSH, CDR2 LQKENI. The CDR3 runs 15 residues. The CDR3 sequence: CASSPGLVSYNEQFF. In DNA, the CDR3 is TGTGCCAGCTCACCGGGACTAGTGTCGTACAATGAGCAGTTCTTC.

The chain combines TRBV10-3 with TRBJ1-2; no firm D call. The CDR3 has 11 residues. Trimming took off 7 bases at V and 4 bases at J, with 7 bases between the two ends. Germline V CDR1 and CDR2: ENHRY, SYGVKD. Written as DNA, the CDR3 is TGTGCCATCAATGACCTCTATGGCTACACCTTC. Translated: CAINDLYGYTF.

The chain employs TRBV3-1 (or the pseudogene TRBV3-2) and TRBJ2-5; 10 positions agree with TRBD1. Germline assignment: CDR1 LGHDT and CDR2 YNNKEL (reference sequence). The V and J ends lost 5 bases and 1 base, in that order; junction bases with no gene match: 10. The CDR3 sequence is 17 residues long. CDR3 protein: CASSSSGTGVSQETQYF. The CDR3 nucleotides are TGTGCCAGCAGCTCCTCCGGGACAGGGGTATCCCAAGAGACCCAGTACTTC.

As DNA, the CDR3 is TGCGCCAGCAGCTCGACAGGGGACCCCAACTATGGCTACACCTTC. It is translated as CASSSTGDPNYGYTF. The V and J genes are TRBV5-1 and TRBJ1-2, with TRBD1 matching 8 bases. This CDR3 has 15 amino acids. The ends lost 3 bases at V and 2 bases at J; junction bases unmatched: 6. The germline V gene has CDR1 SGHRS and CDR2 YFSETQ.

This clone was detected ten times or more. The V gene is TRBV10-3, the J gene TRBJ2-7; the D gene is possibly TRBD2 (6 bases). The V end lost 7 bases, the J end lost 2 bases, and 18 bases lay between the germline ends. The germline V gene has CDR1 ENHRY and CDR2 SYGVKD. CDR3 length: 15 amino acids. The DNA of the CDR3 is TGTGCCATCATAGGTGGCGGGGCCATTGCCTACGAGCAGTACTTC. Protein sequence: CAIIGGGAIAYEQYF.

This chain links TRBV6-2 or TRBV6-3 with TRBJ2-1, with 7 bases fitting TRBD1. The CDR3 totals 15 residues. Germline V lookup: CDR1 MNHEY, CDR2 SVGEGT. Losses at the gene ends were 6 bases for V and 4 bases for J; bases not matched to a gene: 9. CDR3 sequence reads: CASSRTGERYNEQFF. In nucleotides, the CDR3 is TGTGCCAGCAGCCGAACAGGGGAGAGGTACAATGAGCAGTTCTTC.

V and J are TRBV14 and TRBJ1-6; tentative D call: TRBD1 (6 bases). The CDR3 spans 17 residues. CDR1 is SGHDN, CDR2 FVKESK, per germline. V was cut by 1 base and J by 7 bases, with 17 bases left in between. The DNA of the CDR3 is TGTGCCAGCAGCCAAGCGGGGACACTGAATAAGAATTCACCCCTCCACTTT. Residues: CASSQAGTLNKNSPLHF. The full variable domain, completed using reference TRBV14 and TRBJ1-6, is EAGVTQFPSHSVIEKGQTVTLRCDPISGHDNLYWYRRVMGKEIKFLLHFVKESKQDESGMPNNRFLAERTGGTYSTLKVQPAELEDSGVYFCASSQAGTLNKNSPLHFGNGTRLTVT.

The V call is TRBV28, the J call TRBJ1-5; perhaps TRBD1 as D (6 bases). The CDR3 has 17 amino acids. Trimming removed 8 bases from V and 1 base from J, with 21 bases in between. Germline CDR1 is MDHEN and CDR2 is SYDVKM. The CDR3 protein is CASGGVATQVSNQPQHF. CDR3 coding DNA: TGTGCCAGCGGGGGCGTGGCCACGCAGGTCAGCAATCAGCCCCAGCATTTT.

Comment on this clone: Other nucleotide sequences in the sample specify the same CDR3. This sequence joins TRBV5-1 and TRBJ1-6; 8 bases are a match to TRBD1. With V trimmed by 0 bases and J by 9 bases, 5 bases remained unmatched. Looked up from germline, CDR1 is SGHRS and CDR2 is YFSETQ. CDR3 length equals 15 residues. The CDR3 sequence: CASSLAGTGRSPLHF. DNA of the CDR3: TGCGCCAGCAGCTTGGCCGGGACAGGACGTTCACCCCTCCACTTT. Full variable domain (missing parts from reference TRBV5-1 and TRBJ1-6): KAGVTQTPRYLIKTRGQQVTLSCSPISGHRSVSWYQQTPGQGLQFLFEYFSETQRNKGNFPGRFSGRQFSNSRSEMNVSTLELGDSALYLCASSLAGTGRSPLHFGNGTRLTVT.

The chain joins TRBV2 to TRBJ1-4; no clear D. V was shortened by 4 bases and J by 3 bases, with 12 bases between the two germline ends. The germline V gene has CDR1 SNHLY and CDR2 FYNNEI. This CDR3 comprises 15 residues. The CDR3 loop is CASSVTGSPNEKLFF. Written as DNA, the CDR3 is TGTGCCAGCAGTGTCACCGGTTCTCCTAATGAAAAACTGTTTTTT.